This T cell receptor (beta chain) was identified during a study of blood T cell repertoires in COVID-19. In the study overall: Acute-phase and convalescent COVID-19 samples originated in the United States, Italy and Spain. Sources were T cells, B-cell-depleted T cells, or PBMCs; the material itself was cDNA or gDNA.

Original data processing: Estimated nucleated cell counts came from reference gene primer amplification. Clones were read by immunoSEQ multiplex PCR, and TCRdb kept only the in-frame ones, dropping some. V and J calls and clone size are given by that table; D and trimming were obtained from the DNA. The sample lists more than 350,000 clones, approximately 87% occurring once. The CDR3 has 16 amino acids. V was pared by 5 bases and J by 5 bases, with 19 bases between. Germline assignment: CDR1 SEHNR and CDR2 FQNEAQ (reference sequence). The sequencing input was PBMCs or T cells enriched from blood (not recorded which). This receptor was obtained from a woman between 50 and 59 years old who had recovered from COVID-19. This chain uses TRBV7-9 with TRBJ2-1; maybe TRBD2 (5 bases). The CDR3 sequence: CASSPPGGEGDNEQFF. The CDR3 DNA follows: TGTGCCAGCAGCCCCCCGGGTGGTGAGGGAGACAATGAGCAGTTCTTC.